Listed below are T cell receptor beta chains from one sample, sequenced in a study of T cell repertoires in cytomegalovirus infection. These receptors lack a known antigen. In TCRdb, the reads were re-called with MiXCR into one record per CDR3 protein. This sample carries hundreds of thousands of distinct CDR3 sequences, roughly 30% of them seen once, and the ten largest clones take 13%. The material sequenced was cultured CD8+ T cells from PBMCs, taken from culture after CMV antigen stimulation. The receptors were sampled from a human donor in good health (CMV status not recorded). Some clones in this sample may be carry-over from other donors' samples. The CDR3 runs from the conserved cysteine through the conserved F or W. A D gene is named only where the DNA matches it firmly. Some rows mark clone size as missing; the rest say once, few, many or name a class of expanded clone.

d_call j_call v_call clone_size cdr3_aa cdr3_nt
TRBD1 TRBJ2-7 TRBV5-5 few CASSPGQGNLEQYF TGTGCCAGCAGCCCTGGACAGGGGAACCTCGAGCAGTACTTC
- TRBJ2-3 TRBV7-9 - CASSLRYGSTDTQYF TGTGCCAGCAGCTTACGGTACGGTAGCACAGATACGCAGTATTTT
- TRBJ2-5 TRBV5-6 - CASSWGGRQDGSF TGTGCCAGCAGCTGGGGGGGGAGACAGGACGGCAGTTTC
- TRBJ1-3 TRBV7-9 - CASRDTGNTIYF TGTGCCAGCAGGGATACTGGAAACACCATATATTTT
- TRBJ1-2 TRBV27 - CASSRSGLPKSYGYTF TGTGCCAGCAGCCGGTCGGGACTCCCTAAAAGCTATGGCTACACCTTC
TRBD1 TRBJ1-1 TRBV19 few CASSPRDRIMNTEAFF TGTGCCAGTAGTCCCCGGGACAGGATCATGAACACTGAAGCTTTCTTT
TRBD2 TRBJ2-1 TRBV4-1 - CASSQLAGGQGSYNEQFF TGCGCCAGCAGCCAATTAGCGGGGGGTCAGGGGTCATACAATGAGCAGTTCTTC
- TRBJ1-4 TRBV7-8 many CASSLVGLNEKLFF TGTGCCAGCAGCTTAGTCGGCCTTAATGAAAAACTGTTTTTT
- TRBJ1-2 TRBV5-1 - CASSLDINGANYGYTF TGCGCCAGCAGCTTGGACATCAATGGGGCGAACTATGGCTACACCTTC
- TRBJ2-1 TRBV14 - CASAYDEAVYNEQFF TGTGCCAGCGCCTACGACGAGGCCGTCTACAATGAGCAGTTCTTC
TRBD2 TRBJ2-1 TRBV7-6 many CASSLEIAGGYNEQFF TGTGCCAGCAGCTTAGAGATAGCGGGGGGTTACAATGAGCAGTTCTTC
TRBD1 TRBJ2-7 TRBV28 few CASTPTGGGYEQYF TGTGCCAGCACCCCTACAGGGGGCGGTTACGAGCAGTACTTC
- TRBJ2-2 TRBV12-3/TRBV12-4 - CASSFVTPYNFRNTGELFF TGTGCCAGCAGTTTTGTTACCCCCTACAACTTCAGGAACACCGGGGAGCTGTTTTTT
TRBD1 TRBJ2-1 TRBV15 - CATSITGGSYNEQFF TGTGCCACCAGCATCACAGGGGGCTCCTACAATGAGCAGTTCTTC
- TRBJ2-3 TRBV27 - CASSTGPGRRTDTQYF TGTGCCAGCTCCACTGGCCCAGGTCGTCGCACAGATACGCAGTATTTT
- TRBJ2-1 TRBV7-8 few CASSPVLEQFF TGTGCCAGCAGCCCCGTTCTTGAGCAGTTCTTC
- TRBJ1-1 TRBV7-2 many CASSFQGFNTEAFF TGTGCCAGCAGCTTTCAGGGATTCAACACTGAAGCTTTCTTT
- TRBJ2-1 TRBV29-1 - CSVVGVGAFSYNEQFF TGCAGCGTTGTGGGTGTCGGGGCATTCTCCTACAATGAGCAGTTCTTC
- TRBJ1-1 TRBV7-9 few CASSYPIGAPRDTEAFF TGTGCCAGCAGCTATCCTATCGGGGCCCCGAGGGACACTGAAGCTTTCTTT
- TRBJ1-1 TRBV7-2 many CASSLALGGTEAFF TGTGCCAGCAGCTTAGCTTTGGGAGGTACTGAAGCTTTCTTT
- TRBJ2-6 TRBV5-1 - CASSAGASTGANVLTF TGCGCCAGCAGCGCGGGCGCAAGTACTGGGGCCAACGTCCTGACTTTC
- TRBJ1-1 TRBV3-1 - CASSPILGEVEAFF TGTGCCAGCAGCCCTATCTTGGGGGAGGTTGAAGCTTTCTTT
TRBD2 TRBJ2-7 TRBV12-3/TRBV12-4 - CASSPPSGGSYEQYF TGTGCCAGCAGTCCCCCAAGCGGGGGGTCCTACGAGCAGTACTTC
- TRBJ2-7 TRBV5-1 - CASSFNRYEQYF TGCGCCAGCAGCTTCAACAGGTACGAGCAGTACTTC
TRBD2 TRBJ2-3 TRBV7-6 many CASSLGASGGPTDTQYF TGTGCCAGCAGCTTAGGAGCTAGCGGGGGCCCCACAGATACGCAGTATTTT
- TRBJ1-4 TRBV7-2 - CASSFRVLNEKLFF TGTGCCAGCAGCTTCAGGGTCCTTAATGAAAAACTGTTTTTT
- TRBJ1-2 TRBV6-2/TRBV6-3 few CASSYSGTIYGYTF TGTGCCAGCAGTTACAGCGGGACTATCTATGGCTACACCTTC
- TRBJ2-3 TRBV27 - CASSPLRGGLTDTQYF TGTGCCAGCAGTCCTTTGAGGGGGGGTCTAACAGATACGCAGTATTTT
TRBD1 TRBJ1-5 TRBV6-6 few CASKQDRGSNQPQHF TGTGCCAGCAAACAGGACAGGGGTAGCAATCAGCCCCAGCATTTT
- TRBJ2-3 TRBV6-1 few CASTLPWAVTDTQYF TGTGCCAGCACCCTCCCCTGGGCAGTCACAGATACGCAGTATTTT
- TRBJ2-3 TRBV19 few CASSRKVALGTDTQYF TGTGCCAGTAGCCGCAAGGTAGCTCTGGGCACAGATACGCAGTATTTT
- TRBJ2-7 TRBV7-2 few CASSRIGVAYEQYF TGTGCCAGCAGCCGCATAGGGGTAGCCTACGAGCAGTACTTC
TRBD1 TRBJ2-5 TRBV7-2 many CASSTADRVGGQETQYF TGTGCCAGCAGCACTGCAGACAGGGTAGGGGGCCAAGAGACCCAGTACTTC
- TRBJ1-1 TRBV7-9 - CASSLVVGSDTEAFF TGTGCCAGCAGCTTAGTAGTCGGCTCGGACACTGAAGCTTTCTTT
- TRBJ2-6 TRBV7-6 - CASSFVGTVISGANVLTF TGTGCCAGCAGCTTCGTCGGGACGGTGATTTCTGGGGCCAACGTCCTGACTTTC
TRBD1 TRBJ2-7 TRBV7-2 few CATGNSYEQYF TGTGCGACAGGGAATTCCTACGAGCAGTACTTC
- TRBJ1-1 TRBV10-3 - CAISESGQPNTEAFF TGTGCCATCAGTGAGTCGGGGCAGCCGAACACTGAAGCTTTCTTT
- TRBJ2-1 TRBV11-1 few CASGEDHNEQFF TGTGCCAGCGGGGAGGACCACAATGAGCAGTTCTTC
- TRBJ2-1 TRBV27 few CASSAGAPSYNEQFF TGTGCCAGCAGTGCCGGGGCTCCATCCTACAATGAGCAGTTCTTC